This TCR beta chain comes out of a study of T cells after yellow fever vaccination. For the study at large: Some fractions had low cell numbers, and these were prepared with SMART-Seq v4 Ultra Low Input.

As to this clonotype: The antigen remains unidentified.

Template switching by 5'RACE produced TCR cDNA, adding a universal primer site and UMIs. MiXCR, applied by TCRdb to the 5' RACE reads, yields one record per CDR3 protein. Of about 360,000 distinct CDR3 sequences listed, 6.2% are singletons. Study results and caveats: The study re-detected most primary-vaccination clones after the booster (approximately 96% CD4, roughly 85% CD8). By day 5 rather than day 15, the secondary response had peaked, though it was weaker.

In germline, CDR1 is MNHEY, CDR2 SMNVEV (reference sequence). This CDR3 is built from 14 residues. V was trimmed by 2 bases and J by 2 bases, leaving 10 bases between them. The TCR comes from a man aged 30 to 45 who received the YFV17D yellow fever vaccine. The chain uses TRBV27 and TRBJ2-7; no clear D. Here the sequenced sample was PBMCs, taken 5 days after the yellow fever booster vaccination. As DNA, the CDR3 is TGTGCCAGCAGTTTACGGGCAGAAGCCTACGAGCAGTACTTC. Its protein is CASSLRAEAYEQYF.